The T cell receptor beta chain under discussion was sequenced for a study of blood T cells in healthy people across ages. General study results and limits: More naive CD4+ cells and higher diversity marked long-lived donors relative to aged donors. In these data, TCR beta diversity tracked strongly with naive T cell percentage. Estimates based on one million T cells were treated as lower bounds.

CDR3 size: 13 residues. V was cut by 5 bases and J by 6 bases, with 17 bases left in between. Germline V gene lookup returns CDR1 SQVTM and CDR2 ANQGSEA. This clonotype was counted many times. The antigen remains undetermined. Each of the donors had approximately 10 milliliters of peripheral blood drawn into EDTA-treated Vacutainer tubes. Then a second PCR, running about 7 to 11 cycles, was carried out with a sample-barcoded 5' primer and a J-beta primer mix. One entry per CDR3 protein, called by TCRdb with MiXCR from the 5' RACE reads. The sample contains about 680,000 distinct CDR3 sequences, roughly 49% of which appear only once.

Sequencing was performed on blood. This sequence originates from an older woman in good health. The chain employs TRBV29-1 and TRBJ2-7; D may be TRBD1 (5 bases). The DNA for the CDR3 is TGCAGCGTTCTGATCGGATCTAGGGGCGAGCAGTACTTC. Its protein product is CSVLIGSRGEQYF.